Listed below are T cell receptor beta chains from one sample, sequenced in a study of beta chain features in type 1 diabetes. Libraries were prepared by immunoSEQ multiplex PCR; TCRdb keeps only in-frame clonotypes and omits some of them. Here the sample spans 680,000 or so clones, over 10% being singletons. Sequenced material: naive CD4+ T cells from blood. These receptors were obtained from a man between 18 and 35 years old with type 1 diabetes. Each CDR3 is given with its conserved first and last residue. Fields, in order: clone size, V gene, D gene, J gene, CDR3 DNA, CDR3 protein. A D gene is named only where the DNA matches it firmly. The size field is filled for only some rows; it gives once, few, many or a size class.

clone_size: NA
v_call: TRBV30
d_call: TRBD1
j_call: TRBJ1-6
cdr3_nt: TGTGCCTGGAGCGCCAGTTGGGACAGGGGCTCACCCCTCCACTTT
cdr3_aa: CAWSASWDRGSPLHF

clone_size: few
v_call: TRBV7-8
d_call: NA
j_call: TRBJ2-7
cdr3_nt: TGTGCCAGCAGCGCCACGTCAAGCGCCCACTACGAGCAGTACTTC
cdr3_aa: CASSATSSAHYEQYF

clone_size: few
v_call: TRBV6-6
d_call: NA
j_call: TRBJ1-3
cdr3_nt: TGTGCCAGCAGGGGCCGGGACTCCTCCTCTGGAAACACCATATATTTT
cdr3_aa: CASRGRDSSSGNTIYF

clone_size: few
v_call: TRBV18
d_call: TRBD1
j_call: TRBJ2-7
cdr3_nt: TGTGCCAGCTCACCAGTTGGCAGGGGGTACGAGCAGTACTTC
cdr3_aa: CASSPVGRGYEQYF

clone_size: NA
v_call: TRBV18
d_call: NA
j_call: TRBJ1-5
cdr3_nt: TGTGCCAGCTCACCGGACAGTCCTAAGCAGCCCCAGCATTTT
cdr3_aa: CASSPDSPKQPQHF

clone_size: NA
v_call: TRBV30
d_call: NA
j_call: TRBJ2-5
cdr3_nt: TGTGCCTGGAGTCCGGGAGAGACCCAGTACTTC
cdr3_aa: CAWSPGETQYF

clone_size: NA
v_call: TRBV7-3
d_call: NA
j_call: TRBJ1-2
cdr3_nt: TGTGCCAGCAGCTTACGACCAGGGGACGGGGACTATGGCTACACCTTC
cdr3_aa: CASSLRPGDGDYGYTF

clone_size: few
v_call: TRBV30
d_call: TRBD1
j_call: TRBJ2-7
cdr3_nt: TGTGCCTGGAGTCCCCTGACAGGGGTCTTTCCGGAGCAGTACTTC
cdr3_aa: CAWSPLTGVFPEQYF

clone_size: NA
v_call: TRBV7-9
d_call: NA
j_call: TRBJ1-5
cdr3_nt: TGTGCCGGTGGTGGGGCCGCGGAGGGCCAGCCCCAGCATTTT
cdr3_aa: CAGGGAAEGQPQHF

clone_size: NA
v_call: TRBV29-1
d_call: NA
j_call: TRBJ1-4
cdr3_nt: TGCAGCGCCGAGGATGAAAAACTGTTTTTT
cdr3_aa: CSAEDEKLFF